This T cell receptor (beta chain) comes out of a study of tumor-infiltrating lymphocytes in primary liver carcinoma. Study overall: Tumor lesions were T1-T3 N0M0 and spanned about 4 to 11 cm. Sample yields, roughly 3.5 to 7.13 million productive TCRbeta reads, were similar across the tissue types. Overall study results and limits: Each sample was bulk and unsorted; consequently, CD4+ and CD8+ repertoires were not compared. Whereas tumor region pairs overlapped more, tumor-adjacent and tumor-blood pairs overlapped less.

Germline DNA was extracted alongside blood RNA, which was obtained from unsorted whole blood. Total RNA amounting to roughly 450 ng was the source from which TCR beta cDNA was made with a constant-region primer. ARM-PCR was slightly modified, and three nested multiplex PCR rounds with it gave rise to the TCR beta libraries. Use of TRBV1-TRBV30 forward primers with a C-beta reverse primer characterized the first two PCR rounds, which lasted about 10 cycles each. One entry per CDR3 protein results from TCRdb running MiXCR on the multiplex PCR reads. The table includes some 190,000 distinct CDR3 sequences, about 60% detected once. This clonotype turned up a few times. Antigen unknown. V dropped 5 bases and J dropped 7 bases, with 17 bases sitting between them. Germline CDR1 and CDR2: ENHRY and SYGVKD. The CDR3 extends over 15 amino acids.

The source of this sequence is a man aged 35 to 55 with primary liver carcinoma and hepatitis B virus infection. The chain recombines TRBV10-3 with TRBJ2-2; D not certain. Input material: peripheral blood. This CDR3 reads CAISRAQPEVGELFF. The DNA for the CDR3 is TGTGCCATCAGTAGGGCCCAACCAGAGGTCGGGGAGCTGTTTTTT.